This TCR beta chain originates from a study of early T cells in non-severe SARS-CoV-2 infection. Study results and caveats: The matching step, a VDJdb search, favored anti-spike CD8 responses and missed private and CD4 specificities.

The V end was cut by 7 bases, the J end by 0 bases, with 13 bases between. The CDR3 totals 14 residues. Germline loops: CDR1 MNHEY, CDR2 SMNVEV (reference sequence). For this clonotype: No antigen is known for it.

The TCR library protocol attached unique molecular identifiers to the individual cDNA molecules. TCRdb used MiXCR to reprocess the 5' RACE reads, holding one entry per CDR3 protein. This table has more than 90,000 distinct CDR3 sequences, approximately 9.9% appearing once. The J gene is TRBJ2-7, the V gene TRBV27; D might be TRBD1 (5 bases). The clonotype originates from an adult who was a healthcare worker with PCR-confirmed SARS-CoV-2 infection or an uninfected control (not recorded which). What was sequenced was whole blood. The CDR3 is CASTRTPRSYEQYF. The CDR3 DNA follows: TGTGCCAGCACTAGGACACCCCGCTCCTACGAGCAGTACTTC.